Described below is a single T cell receptor (beta chain) sequence and its context. Its antigen is unknown. Mismatch with germline at one junction end may stem from a read error. These data come from a study of beta chain features in type 1 diabetes. Overall study findings and caveats: For Type 1 diabetes patients, all four CD4+ subsets carried TCRB CDR3s that were moderately but significantly shorter. Patients' naive, central memory and regulatory TCRB repertoires appeared more alike than those of healthy donors. Possible PCR preference for shorter templates applied equally to patients and controls.

Reverse transcribing all isolated RNA meant expressed TCRB transcripts were sequenced. Sequenced by immunoSEQ multiplex PCR; TCRdb stores in-frame clones only, minus some. Of about 160,000 clones in the sample, 8.5% to 10% are singletons; the top ten hold roughly 0.7%. The CDR3 runs to 13 residues. Germline CDR1 reads SSHAT; CDR2 reads FNYEAQ (reference sequence). J is TRBJ2-7 and V is TRBV7-7; 9 bases fit TRBD1. The clonotype originates from a woman in her twenties or thirties with type 1 diabetes. Sequences were obtained from central memory CD4+ T cells from blood. In nucleotides, the CDR3 is TGTGCTAGCAGCCCGACAGGGGGTGTCGAGCAGTACTTC. It specifies CASSPTGGVEQYF.